This TCR beta chain stems from a study of shared clonotypes between healthy human individuals. Study results and limitations: The study drew on few donors, limiting represented genetic and exposure-history diversity.

Positive CCR7 selection of CD45RO-negative cells yielded the naive CD8 cells, and terminally differentiated effector memory CD45RA+ cells were excluded. Comments on this clone: The antigen is not known. Other DNA sequences in this specimen translate into the identical CDR3.

The run depth of the assay was deep. TCRdb keeps only in-frame clones here, not all; method: immunoSEQ multiplex PCR. The table lists roughly 2,000,000 clones, over 85% of them singletons, with around 1.2% in the top ten. The TCR originated in a man aged 18 to 30 in good health. Sample: naive CD8+ T cells sorted from blood.

The CDR3 spells CASSISGSYEQYF. CDR3 nucleotide sequence: TGTGCCAGTAGTATCAGCGGTAGCTACGAGCAGTACTTC. This chain connects TRBV19 to TRBJ2-7; D is possibly TRBD2 (5 bases). Germline loops: CDR1 LNHDA, CDR2 SQIVND (reference sequence). Trimming took 3 bases from V and 3 from J, leaving 9 bases between them. The CDR3 is 13 residues long.